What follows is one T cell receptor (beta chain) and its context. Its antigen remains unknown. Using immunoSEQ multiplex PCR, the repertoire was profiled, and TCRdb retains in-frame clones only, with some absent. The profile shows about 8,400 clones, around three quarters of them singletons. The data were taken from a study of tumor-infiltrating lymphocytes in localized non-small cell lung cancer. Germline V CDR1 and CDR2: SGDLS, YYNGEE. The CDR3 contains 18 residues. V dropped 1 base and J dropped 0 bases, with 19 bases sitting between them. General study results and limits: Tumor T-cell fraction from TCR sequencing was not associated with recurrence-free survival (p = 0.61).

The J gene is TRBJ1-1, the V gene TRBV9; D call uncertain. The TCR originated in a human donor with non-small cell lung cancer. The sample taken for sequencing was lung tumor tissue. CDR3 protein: CASSVNRDGEIMNTEAFF. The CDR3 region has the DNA TGTGCCAGCAGCGTAAACAGAGATGGGGAAATCATGAACACTGAAGCTTTCTTT. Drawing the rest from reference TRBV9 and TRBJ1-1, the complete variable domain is DSGVTQTPKHLITATGQRVTLRCSPRSGDLSVYWYQQSLDQGLQFLIQYYNGEERAKGNILERFSAQQFPDLHSELNLSSLELGDSALYFCASSVNRDGEIMNTEAFFGQGTRLTVV.